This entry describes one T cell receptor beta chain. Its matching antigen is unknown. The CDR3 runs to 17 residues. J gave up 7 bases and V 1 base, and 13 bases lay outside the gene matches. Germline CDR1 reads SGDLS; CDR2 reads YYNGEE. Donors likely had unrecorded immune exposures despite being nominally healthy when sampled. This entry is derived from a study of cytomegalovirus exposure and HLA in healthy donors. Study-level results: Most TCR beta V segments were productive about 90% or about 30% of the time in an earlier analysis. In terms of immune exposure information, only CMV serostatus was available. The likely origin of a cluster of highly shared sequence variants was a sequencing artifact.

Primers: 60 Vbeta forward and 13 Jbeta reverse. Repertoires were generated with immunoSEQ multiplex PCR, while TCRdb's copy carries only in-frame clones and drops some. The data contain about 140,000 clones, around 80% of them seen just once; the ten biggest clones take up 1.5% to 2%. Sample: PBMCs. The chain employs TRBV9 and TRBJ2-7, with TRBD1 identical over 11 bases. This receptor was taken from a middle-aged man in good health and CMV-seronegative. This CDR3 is CASSVNSRDRGRGEQYF. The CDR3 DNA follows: TGTGCCAGCAGCGTAAACTCTAGGGACAGGGGGAGGGGAGAGCAGTACTTC.